This T cell receptor beta chain was captured in a study of T-cell reconstitution after alpha-beta-depleted transplantation in children. This clonotype was seen only once. Molecular barcoding with unique molecular identifiers was used for the TCRbeta library. TCRdb reprocessed the PCR reads with MiXCR, giving one entry per CDR3 protein. The repertoire holds approximately 7,000 distinct CDR3 sequences, with roughly 17% as singletons. The V gene lost 0 bases and the J gene lost 4 bases, with 7 bases spanning the gap. The CDR3 is 13 residues long. The germline V gene has CDR1 LGHNA and CDR2 YSLEER. The source of this sequence is a boy younger than 10 with acute lymphoblastic leukemia, due to receive a stem cell transplant. The gene calls are TRBV4-3 and TRBJ2-7; unclear D gene. Sequences were derived from PBMCs, sampled before TCRalphabeta/CD19-depleted stem cell transplant. The CDR3 nucleotides are TGCGCCAGCAGCCAAGAAACCGGGTACGAGCAGTACTTC. Protein sequence: CASSQETGYEQYF.